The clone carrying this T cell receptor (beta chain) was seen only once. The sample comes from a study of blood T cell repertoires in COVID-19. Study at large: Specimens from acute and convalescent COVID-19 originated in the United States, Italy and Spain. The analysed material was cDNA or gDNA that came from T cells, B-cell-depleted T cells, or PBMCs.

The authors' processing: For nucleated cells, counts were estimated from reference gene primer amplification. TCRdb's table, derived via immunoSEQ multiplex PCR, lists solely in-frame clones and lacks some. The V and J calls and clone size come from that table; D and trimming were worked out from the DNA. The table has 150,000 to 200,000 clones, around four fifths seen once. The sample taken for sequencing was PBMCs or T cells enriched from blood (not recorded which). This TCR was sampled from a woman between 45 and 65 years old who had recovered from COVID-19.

The CDR3 sequence is CASSEGLTREQYF. CDR3 sequence (DNA): TGTGCCAGCAGTGAGGGCCTTACGCGCGAGCAGTACTTC. The V and J genes are TRBV2 and TRBJ2-7; no reliable D call. The CDR3 length is 13 residues. With 3 bases removed from V and 6 bases from J, the gap between germline ends came to 12 bases. Germline lookup yields CDR1 SNHLY and CDR2 FYNNEI.